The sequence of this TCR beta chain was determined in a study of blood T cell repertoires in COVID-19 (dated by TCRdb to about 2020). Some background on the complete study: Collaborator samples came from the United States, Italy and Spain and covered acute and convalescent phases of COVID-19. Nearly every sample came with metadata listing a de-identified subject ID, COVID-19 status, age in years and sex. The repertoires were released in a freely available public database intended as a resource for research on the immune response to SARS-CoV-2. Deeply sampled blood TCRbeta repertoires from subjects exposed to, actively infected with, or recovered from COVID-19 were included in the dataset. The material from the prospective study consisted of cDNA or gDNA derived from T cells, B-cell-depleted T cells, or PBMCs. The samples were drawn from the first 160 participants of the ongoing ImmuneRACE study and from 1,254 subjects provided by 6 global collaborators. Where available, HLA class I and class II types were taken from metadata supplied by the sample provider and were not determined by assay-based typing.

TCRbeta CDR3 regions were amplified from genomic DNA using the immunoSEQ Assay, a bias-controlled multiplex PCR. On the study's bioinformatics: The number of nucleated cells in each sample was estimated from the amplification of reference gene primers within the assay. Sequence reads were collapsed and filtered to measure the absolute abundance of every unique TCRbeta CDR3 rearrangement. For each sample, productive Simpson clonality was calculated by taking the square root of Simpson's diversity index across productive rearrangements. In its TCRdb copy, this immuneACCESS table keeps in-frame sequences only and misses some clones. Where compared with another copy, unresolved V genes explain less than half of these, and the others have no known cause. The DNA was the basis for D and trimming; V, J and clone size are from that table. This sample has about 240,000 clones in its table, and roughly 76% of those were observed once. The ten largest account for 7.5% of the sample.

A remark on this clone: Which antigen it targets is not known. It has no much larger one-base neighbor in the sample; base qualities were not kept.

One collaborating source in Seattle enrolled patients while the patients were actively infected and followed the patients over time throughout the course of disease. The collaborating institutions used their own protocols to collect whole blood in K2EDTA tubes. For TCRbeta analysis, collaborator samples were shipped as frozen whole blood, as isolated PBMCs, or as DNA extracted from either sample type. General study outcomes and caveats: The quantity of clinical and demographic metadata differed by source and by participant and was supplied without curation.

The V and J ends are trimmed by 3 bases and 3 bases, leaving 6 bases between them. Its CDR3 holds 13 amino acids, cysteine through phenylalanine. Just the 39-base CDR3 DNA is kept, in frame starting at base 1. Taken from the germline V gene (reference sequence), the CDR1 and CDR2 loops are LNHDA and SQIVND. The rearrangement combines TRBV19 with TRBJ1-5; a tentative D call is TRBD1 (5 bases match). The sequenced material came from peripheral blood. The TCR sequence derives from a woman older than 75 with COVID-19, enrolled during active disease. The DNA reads TGTGCCAGTAGTATCAGGGACAATCAGCCCCAGCATTTT. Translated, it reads CASSIRDNQPQHF.